This passage covers 27 T cell receptor beta chains from one sample sequenced in a study of shared clonotypes between healthy human individuals (TCRdb year 2020). Library method: the immunoSEQ multiplex PCR assay. The clones in this table, taken by TCRdb from immuneACCESS, are in-frame only. Not every clone is retained; where verified, under half of the shortfall comes from an unresolved V gene, and the cause of the rest is unknown. This sample holds 2 million to 3 million clones; approximately 94% were observed only once. About 0.38% of the sample is taken by the ten largest. The source material was naive CD4+ T cells from PBMCs. Per the publication, the cell subset or site label means: CD45RA+ positively selected. These receptors were obtained from a man between 18 and 35 years old in good health. Some clones in this sample may be carry-over from other donors' samples.

V gene TRBV6-5 combines with J gene TRBJ1-1; D is undetermined. V lost 2 bases to trimming and J lost 4 bases, with 11 bases between them. The CDR3 has 14 amino acids. Germline V gene lookup returns CDR1 MNHEY and CDR2 SVGAGI. CDR3 amino acids: CASSYIRLGTEAFF. The CDR3 DNA reads as TGTGCCAGCAGTTACATCAGGTTAGGCACTGAAGCTTTCTTT.

This chain joins TRBV6-1 and TRBJ2-7; D is possibly TRBD2 (6 bases). Trimming left V 4 bases short and J 6 bases short, with 22 bases between. The CDR3 runs 16 residues. The V gene's germline CDR1 is MNHNS and CDR2 SASEGT. The CDR3: CASSAQGGPGVSEQYF. CDR3 in DNA: TGTGCCAGCAGTGCCCAGGGAGGTCCTGGCGTCTCCGAGCAGTACTTC.

The rearrangement links TRBV30 to TRBJ1-2; D is unclear. The CDR3 contains 15 residues. V was pared by 0 bases and J by 5 bases, with 16 bases between. Germline CDR1 is GTSNPN and CDR2 is SVGIG (reference sequence). The CDR3 spells CAWSVKVRTEYGYTF. The CDR3 DNA is TGTGCCTGGAGTGTAAAAGTAAGGACGGAATATGGCTACACCTTC.

The V and J genes are TRBV9 and TRBJ1-2, with D uncertain. The V and J ends lost 5 bases and 4 bases respectively, with 9 bases between them. There are 12 residues in the CDR3. Germline loops: CDR1 SGDLS, CDR2 YYNGEE. CDR3 nucleotide sequence: TGTGCCAGCAGGGGATGGGCCTATGGCTACACCTTC. This sequence encodes CASRGWAYGYTF.

The CDR3 spells CASSFRQNTEAFF. CDR3 in DNA: TGTGCCAGCAGTTTCCGACAGAACACTGAAGCTTTCTTT. The V gene is TRBV28, the J gene TRBJ1-1; no clear D gene. Trimming left V 3 bases short and J 1 base short, with 6 bases between. The V gene's germline CDR1 is MDHEN and CDR2 SYDVKM. The length of the CDR3 is 13 residues.

This clone has only one observation. The gene calls are TRBV7-2 and TRBJ1-1, with D unresolved. Looked up from germline, CDR1 is SGHTA and CDR2 is FQGNSA. Trimming shortened V by 3 bases and J by 5 bases, and 10 bases separated the two germline ends. The CDR3 spans 13 residues. The CDR3 region has the DNA TGTGCCAGCAGCTTGCGCTCGGGGACTGAAGCTTTCTTT. The encoded protein is CASSLRSGTEAFF.

J is TRBJ2-5 and V is TRBV6-1, with D hard to call. TRBJ2-7 matches the DNA end more closely, so the J call is doubtful. The CDR3 length is 12 residues. Germline-derived CDR1 and CDR2 are MNHNS and SASEGT. The CDR3 bases are TGTGCCAGCAGTGCAACATCCTACGAGCAGTACTTC. It codes for CASSATSYEQYF.

For the CDR3, the DNA is TGTGCCAGCAGTTTATCAGGTGGCAGGGCGACCGGGGAGCTGTTTTTT. Encoded protein: CASSLSGGRATGELFF. This chain uses TRBV27 with TRBJ2-2; D possibly corresponds to TRBD1 (5 bases). CDR3 length: 16 residues. CDR1 MNHEY and CDR2 SMNVEV come from the germline V gene (reference sequence). Trimming stripped 0 bases from V and 5 bases from J, with 13 bases between.

The rearrangement joins TRBV7-3 to TRBJ2-1; 8 bases are a match to TRBD1. CDR1 and CDR2 (germline): SGHTA, FQGTGA. The CDR3 length is 15 residues. V shed 5 bases, J shed 2 bases, and the junction held 5 bases outside the gene matches. In DNA, the CDR3 is TGTGCCAGCAGCAAGGACAGGGATCCCTACAATGAGCAGTTCTTC. Encoded protein: CASSKDRDPYNEQFF.

This clone is a singleton in its sample. Distinct nucleotide sequences in the sample also encode this CDR3. The V gene is TRBV5-1, the J gene TRBJ2-5; D possibly corresponds to TRBD1 (5 bases). V lost 0 bases and J 4 bases, leaving 10 bases between the germline ends. Per germline, CDR1 SGHRS and CDR2 YFSETQ. The CDR3 length is 14 residues. CDR3 in amino acids: CASSLGQGRETQYF. CDR3 nucleotides: TGCGCCAGCAGCTTGGGCCAGGGTAGAGAGACCCAGTACTTC.

Comment on this clone: The same CDR3 can be traced to other DNA sequences in this sample. The V and J genes are TRBV29-1 and TRBJ1-1; D unclear. Deletions cut 6 bases from V and 2 bases from J, with 7 bases between. The germline V gene encodes CDR1 SQVTM and CDR2 ANQGSEA. The CDR3 consists of 11 residues. CDR3 bases: TGCAGCGTGAGACCTAACACTGAAGCTTTCTTT. This translates into CSVRPNTEAFF. Using reference TRBV29-1 and TRBJ1-1 for the parts outside the CDR3, the full variable domain is SAVISQKPSRDICQRGTSLTIQCQVDSQVTMMFWYRQQPGQSLTLIATANQGSEATYESGFVIDKFPISRPNLTFSTLTVSNMSPEDSSIYLCSVRPNTEAFFGQGTRLTVV.

The chain recombines TRBV4-1 with TRBJ2-1; 8 bases are shared with TRBD2. Germline CDR1 reads MGHRA; CDR2 reads YSYEKL. CDR3 length: 19 residues. V lost 0 bases to trimming and J lost 9 bases; unmatched junction nucleotides: 19. Here the CDR3 reads CASSQDIGGREGDRGEQFF. For the CDR3, the DNA is TGCGCCAGCAGCCAAGATATAGGAGGACGGGAGGGCGATCGGGGTGAGCAGTTCTTC.

This chain joins TRBV4-2 and TRBJ1-4; TRBD1 aligns across 12 bases. The CDR3 runs to 19 residues. Trimming at V came to 1 base and at J to 5 bases, leaving 11 bases not matched to a gene. Germline V gene lookup returns CDR1 LGHNA and CDR2 YNFKEQ. The CDR3 bases are TGTGCCAGCAGCCAAGTACCGGGACAGGGGGCTTTTGAGAATGAAAAACTGTTTTTT. This gives the protein CASSQVPGQGAFENEKLFF.

About this clone: The same CDR3 is also encoded by other DNA sequences in this sample. The rearrangement uses TRBV6-6 and TRBJ1-1; D unresolved. Per the germline V gene, CDR1 is MNHNY and CDR2 is SVGAGI (reference sequence). Trimming cost V 4 bases and J 1 base, with 7 bases left between them. This CDR3 comprises 13 residues. CDR3 sequence: CASSSGPNTEAFF. CDR3 coding DNA: TGTGCCAGCAGTTCCGGACCGAACACTGAAGCTTTCTTT.

This clone was found once. The rearrangement joins TRBV11-2 to TRBJ2-1, with D perhaps matching TRBD1 (5 bases). CDR1 is SGHAT and CDR2 is FQNNGV in the germline V gene. The CDR3 length is 18 residues. Trimming took 5 bases from V and 0 from J, leaving 20 bases between them. CDR3: CASSLFASGHFSYNEQFF. For the CDR3, the DNA is TGTGCCAGCAGCCTATTCGCTTCAGGGCACTTCTCCTACAATGAGCAGTTCTTC.

The chain is built from TRBV9 and TRBJ1-5, with a weak D call TRBD1 (5 bases). The V end was cut by 4 bases, the J end by 3 bases, with 17 bases between. This CDR3 has 16 residues. CDR1 and CDR2 (germline): SGDLS, YYNGEE. The CDR3 nucleotides are TGTGCCAGCAGCCCGGGGGGTGGGTCTTACAATCAGCCCCAGCATTTT. It encodes CASSPGGGSYNQPQHF.

The rearrangement uses TRBV6-5 and TRBJ2-3; a weak D match, TRBD1 (6 bases). The CDR3 is 15 residues long. V lost 0 bases, J lost 3 bases, and 10 bases lay in between. The V gene's germline CDR1 is MNHEY and CDR2 SVGAGI. The CDR3 DNA follows: TGTGCCAGCAGTTACTCACAGGGTGGGACAGATACGCAGTATTTT. Residues: CASSYSQGGTDTQYF.

This sequence joins TRBV14 and TRBJ2-1; D uncertain. V was trimmed by 3 bases and J by 8 bases, leaving 5 bases between them. The CDR3 is made up of 11 amino acids. Germline CDR1 reads SGHDN; CDR2 reads FVKESK. The DNA for the CDR3 is TGTGCCAGCAGCCAGAGATATGAGCAGTTCTTC. Translated: CASSQRYEQFF. Combining the CDR3 with reference TRBV14 and TRBJ2-1 gives the whole variable domain EAGVTQFPSHSVIEKGQTVTLRCDPISGHDNLYWYRRVMGKEIKFLLHFVKESKQDESGMPNNRFLAERTGGTYSTLKVQPAELEDSGVYFCASSQRYEQFFGPGTRLTVL.

The CDR3 loop reads CASRLTGNSNQPQHF. The CDR3 DNA is TGTGCCAGCAGATTGACAGGGAATAGCAATCAGCCCCAGCATTTT. The chain is built from TRBV2 and TRBJ1-5; the match to TRBD1 covers 7 bases. Trimming took 6 bases from V and 0 from J; bases not matched to a gene: 5. The CDR3 totals 15 residues. The germline gives CDR1 SNHLY, CDR2 FYNNEI.

The V call is TRBV18, the J call TRBJ2-3; D remains unclear. The CDR3 consists of 16 residues. CDR1 is KGHSH, CDR2 LQKENI, per germline. V was clipped by 6 bases and J by 2 bases, with 18 bases between them. The CDR3: CASSPILGDSTDTQYF. CDR3 in DNA: TGTGCCAGCTCGCCGATATTAGGAGATTCCACAGATACGCAGTATTTT. Variable domain in full (rest from reference TRBV18 and TRBJ2-3): NAGVMQNPRHLVRRRGQEARLRCSPMKGHSHVYWYRQLPEEGLKFMVYLQKENIIDESGMPKERFSAEFPKEGPSILRIQQVVRGDSAAYFCASSPILGDSTDTQYFGPGTRLTVL.

This chain connects TRBV4-1 to TRBJ1-1, with D uncertain. V lost 4 bases and J lost 3, with 9 bases in between. Per germline, CDR1 MGHRA and CDR2 YSYEKL. This CDR3 has 13 residues. As DNA, the CDR3 is TGCGCCAGCAGCCTCCTTGGGGACACTGAAGCTTTCTTT. Its translation: CASSLLGDTEAFF.

V gene TRBV2 combines with J gene TRBJ2-4; D call uncertain. Between the trimmed V and J ends, which lost 7 bases and 0 bases, there was a span of 7 bases. Germline V lookup: CDR1 SNHLY, CDR2 FYNNEI. The length of the CDR3 is 13 residues. The CDR3 bases are TGTGCCAGCAATCCTCTAGCCAAAAACATTCAGTACTTC. As protein: CASNPLAKNIQYF.

The sample holds one count of this clone. The genes are TRBV6-6 and TRBJ2-4; 8 bases map to TRBD2. J was trimmed by 0 bases and V by 5 bases; bases with no gene match: 3. Germline assignment: CDR1 MNHNY and CDR2 SVGAGI (reference sequence). The CDR3 extends over 15 amino acids. CDR3 protein: CASSPSGSAKNIQYF. CDR3 nucleotide sequence: TGTGCCAGCAGTCCTAGCGGGTCAGCCAAAAACATTCAGTACTTC.

V usage is TRBV6-1 and J usage is TRBJ1-3; TRBD1 might be the D (6 bases). The V gene's germline CDR1 is MNHNS and CDR2 SASEGT. V was shortened by 1 base and J by 4 bases, with 23 bases between the two germline ends. The CDR3 has 19 residues. This CDR3 is CASSEGTYWRGHPGNTIYF. As DNA, the CDR3 is TGTGCCAGCAGTGAAGGGACCTACTGGAGGGGACATCCCGGAAACACCATATATTTT.

This clone was recorded once. The rearrangement joins TRBV4-2 to TRBJ2-1, with 8 nucleotides matching TRBD2. The CDR3 covers 12 residues. The germline gives CDR1 LGHNA, CDR2 YNFKEQ. The V segment lost 1 base and the J segment 15 bases; nucleotides outside the gene matches: 5. The CDR3 loop reads CASSQAGTSWFF. As DNA, the CDR3 is TGTGCCAGCAGCCAAGCCGGGACTAGTTGGTTCTTC.

This chain connects TRBV2 to TRBJ2-7; 8 positions agree with TRBD2. With 4 bases clipped from V and 7 bases from J, the junction kept 15 bases outside the gene matches. The CDR3 extends over 16 amino acids. Germline V gene data show CDR1 as SNHLY and CDR2 as FYNNEI. CDR3 in amino acids: CASSALSQRETGEQYF. CDR3 bases: TGTGCCAGCAGTGCCCTCTCCCAGCGGGAGACTGGAGAGCAGTACTTC.

The chain carries TRBV15 and TRBJ1-3; D gene unclear. With 3 bases removed from V and 2 bases from J, the gap between germline ends came to 11 bases. The CDR3 has 15 residues. CDR1 is LNHNV and CDR2 is YYDKDF in the germline V gene (reference sequence). The CDR3 DNA reads TGTGCCACCAGCAGGGGTATGAACCCTGGAAACACCATATATTTT. It is translated as CATSRGMNPGNTIYF.